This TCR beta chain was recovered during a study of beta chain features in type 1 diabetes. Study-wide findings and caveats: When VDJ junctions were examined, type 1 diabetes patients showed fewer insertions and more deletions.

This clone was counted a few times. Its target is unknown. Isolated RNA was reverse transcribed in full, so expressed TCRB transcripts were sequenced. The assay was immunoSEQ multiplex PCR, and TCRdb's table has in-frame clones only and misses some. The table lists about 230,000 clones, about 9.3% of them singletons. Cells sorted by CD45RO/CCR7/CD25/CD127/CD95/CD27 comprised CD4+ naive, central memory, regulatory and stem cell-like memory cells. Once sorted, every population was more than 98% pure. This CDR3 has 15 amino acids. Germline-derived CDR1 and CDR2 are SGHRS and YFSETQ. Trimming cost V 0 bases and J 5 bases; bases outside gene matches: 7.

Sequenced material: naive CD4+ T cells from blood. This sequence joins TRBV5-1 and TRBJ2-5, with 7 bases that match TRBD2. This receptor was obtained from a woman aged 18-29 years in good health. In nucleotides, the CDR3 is TGCGCCAGCAGCTTGGAAAGTAGGGGAGGGGAGACCCAGTACTTC. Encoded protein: CASSLESRGGETQYF.